Listed here are 13 T cell receptor beta chains from one sample, sequenced in a study of shared clonotypes between healthy human individuals. Some clones are missing from TCRdb's copy, which holds only in-frame ones; the method was immunoSEQ multiplex PCR. The table records about 1.1 million clones, 70% to 80% of them present only once. Sequenced sample: memory CD4+ T cells from PBMCs. Sample subset: CD45RA-negative fraction. The receptors come from a young man in good health. Some clones in this sample may be carry-over from other donors' samples.

In nucleotides, the CDR3 is TGTGCCAGCAGCCCCTACAGGGTTGGAAAGACCCAGTACTTC. Amino acid sequence: CASSPYRVGKTQYF. The chain recombines TRBV7-8 with TRBJ2-5, with D possibly matching TRBD1 (6 bases). The CDR3 is 14 amino acids. Germline V CDR1 and CDR2: SGHVS, FQNEAQ. The ends were cut back, 5 bases at V and 6 bases at J, with 16 bases in the middle.

This clone appeared a few times. The rearrangement links TRBV11-3 to TRBJ2-2; perhaps TRBD2 as D (5 bases). The germline CDR1 and CDR2 sequences are SGHNT and YENEEA. With 6 bases removed from V and 10 bases from J, the gap between germline ends came to 12 bases. This CDR3 has 12 residues. In DNA form, the CDR3 reads TGTGCCAGCAGGGAGGAGCTATCGGAGCTGTTTTTT. The encoded protein is CASREELSELFF.

The genes are TRBV28 and TRBJ2-7, with 7 bases identical to TRBD1. After removal of 4 bases from V and 1 base from J, the junction contained 10 bases not matched to a gene. There are 16 residues in the CDR3. Germline V gene lookup returns CDR1 MDHEN and CDR2 SYDVKM. In DNA, the CDR3 is TGTGCCAGCAGTTCTCCCGGGACAGTCGGTTCCTACGAGCAGTACTTC. Translating gives CASSSPGTVGSYEQYF.

The rearrangement links TRBV7-9 to TRBJ2-1; no definite D call. CDR3 length: 15 amino acids. With 2 bases removed from V and 6 bases from J, the gap between germline ends came to 14 bases. CDR1 is SEHNR and CDR2 is FQNEAQ in the germline V gene (reference sequence). The CDR3 DNA follows: TGTGCCAGCAGCTTATTCGCGACCCTTAGCAATGAGCAGTTCTTC. This sequence encodes CASSLFATLSNEQFF.

J is TRBJ2-1 and V is TRBV9; TRBD2 aligns across 7 bases. The J segment lost 9 bases and the V segment lost 3 bases, leaving 6 bases of the junction unmatched. The CDR3 consists of 13 residues. Germline CDR1 is SGDLS and CDR2 is YYNGEE. The CDR3 here is CASSAGLVSEQFF. For the CDR3, the DNA is TGTGCCAGCAGCGCCGGACTAGTCAGTGAGCAGTTCTTC.

This rearrangement joins TRBV27 to TRBJ2-5; no definite D call. The assigned J gene may be wrong: the sequence end matches TRBJ2-7 better. Germline V lookup: CDR1 MNHEY, CDR2 SMNVEV (reference sequence). This CDR3 comprises 13 residues. The CDR3 here is CASSKYRTYEQYF. CDR3 sequence (DNA): TGTGCCAGCAGTAAGTACCGGACCTACGAGCAGTACTTC.

This sequence joins TRBV21-1 and TRBJ2-7; no DNA check was done on the table's D call, TRBD2. TRBV21-1 is reported as a pseudogene. CDR3 length equals 13 residues. The CDR3 DNA follows: TGTGCCAGCAGCAACGGCGGAGACTACGAGCAGTACTTC. Encoded protein: CASSNGGDYEQYF.

The V and J genes are TRBV29-1 and TRBJ1-3; D is uncertain. V was cut by 4 bases and J by 0 bases, with 7 bases left in between. This CDR3 region has 13 residues. In germline, CDR1 is SQVTM, CDR2 ANQGSEA. DNA of the CDR3: TGCAGCGTTGTCCTGAACTCTGGAAACACCATATATTTT. The encoded protein is CSVVLNSGNTIYF.

Of note for this clone: Additional DNA sequences in this sample encode the identical CDR3. CDR3 region: CASSSRDSTYEQYF. DNA for the CDR3: TGTGCCAGCTCATCCCGGGACAGTACCTACGAGCAGTACTTC. The chain couples TRBV18 to TRBJ2-7; 7 bases align to TRBD1. Germline assignment: CDR1 KGHSH and CDR2 LQKENI. This CDR3 region has 14 residues. The ends lost 5 bases at V and 2 bases at J; junction bases unmatched: 6.

CDR3 nucleotide sequence: TGTGCCAGCAGTTCCCGTGGGGGGGATGACTATGGCTACACCTTC. It translates to CASSSRGGDDYGYTF. V and J are TRBV6-1 and TRBJ1-2; possibly TRBD1 for D (5 bases). The CDR3 loop spans 15 amino acids. Per germline, CDR1 MNHNS and CDR2 SASEGT. Trimming left V 5 bases short and J 3 bases short, with 16 bases between.

This clone was counted once. The chain carries TRBV5-6 and TRBJ2-7; TRBD2 matches at 12 bases. J gave up 7 bases and V 4 bases, and 6 bases lay outside the gene matches. The germline V gene encodes CDR1 SGHDT and CDR2 YYEEEE. The CDR3 consists of 14 residues. The CDR3 DNA follows: TGTGCCAGCAGCCGACTAGCGGGAGAGTGGGAGCAGTACTTC. It is translated as CASSRLAGEWEQYF.

The V and J genes are TRBV7-3 and TRBJ2-1; possible D gene TRBD1, 5 bases. Germline CDR1 reads SGHTA; CDR2 reads FQGTGA. The CDR3 is 15 amino acids. The V and J ends lost 5 bases and 4 bases respectively, with 15 bases between them. The CDR3 region has the DNA TGTGCCAGCAGCCTGGGGCTCCGGATATACAATGAGCAGTTCTTC. Amino acid sequence: CASSLGLRIYNEQFF.

This rearrangement joins TRBV9 to TRBJ2-1, with D perhaps TRBD1 (6 bases). V was pared by 2 bases and J by 4 bases, with 16 bases between. Germline CDR1 SGDLS, CDR2 YYNGEE. The CDR3 is 16 residues long. CDR3 nucleotides: TGTGCCAGCAGCGTCGAATTGGGGGCCCTTTACAATGAGCAGTTCTTC. Translated: CASSVELGALYNEQFF.